A few counts support the clone carrying this T cell receptor beta chain. Its antigen is not known. Donors were healthy Caucasian individuals from Russia aged about 6 to 90. The data stem from a study of blood T cells in healthy people across ages. The authors ran a second PCR of 7 to 11 cycles using a sample-barcoded 5' primer and a J-beta primer mix. Tagging of each cDNA molecule was performed by a template-switch adaptor with 12 random nucleotides. TCRdb re-called the 5' RACE reads with MiXCR, one entry per CDR3 protein. The sample yields 1.5 million to 2 million distinct CDR3 sequences, under 30% seen once. Findings of the study overall: Conclusively comparing naive with antigen-experienced cells was impossible with unsorted PBMCs. Relative to aged donors, long-lived donors carried more naive CD4+ cells and displayed higher diversity.

Specimen: blood. This receptor was taken from a woman aged 25 to 39 in good health.

CDR3 region: CASSPPGRAGADTQYF. The CDR3 DNA sequence: TGTGCCAGCAGCCCCCCCGGGAGGGCGGGGGCAGATACGCAGTATTTT. The chain has TRBV12-3 or TRBV12-4 and TRBJ2-3, with TRBD2 matching over 8 bases. With 6 bases clipped from V and 4 bases from J, the junction kept 12 bases outside the gene matches. This CDR3 spans 16 amino acids.